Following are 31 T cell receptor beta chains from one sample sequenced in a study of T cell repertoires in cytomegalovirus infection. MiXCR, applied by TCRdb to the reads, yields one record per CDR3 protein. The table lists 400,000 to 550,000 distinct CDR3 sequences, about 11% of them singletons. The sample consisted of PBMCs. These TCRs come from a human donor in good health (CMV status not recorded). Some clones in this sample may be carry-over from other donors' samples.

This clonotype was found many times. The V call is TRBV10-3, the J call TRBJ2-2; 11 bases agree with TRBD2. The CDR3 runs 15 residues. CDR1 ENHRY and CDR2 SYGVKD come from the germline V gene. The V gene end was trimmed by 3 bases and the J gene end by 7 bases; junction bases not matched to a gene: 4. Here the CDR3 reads CAISDASGRFGELFF. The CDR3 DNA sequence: TGTGCCATCAGTGACGCTAGCGGGAGGTTCGGGGAGCTGTTTTTT.

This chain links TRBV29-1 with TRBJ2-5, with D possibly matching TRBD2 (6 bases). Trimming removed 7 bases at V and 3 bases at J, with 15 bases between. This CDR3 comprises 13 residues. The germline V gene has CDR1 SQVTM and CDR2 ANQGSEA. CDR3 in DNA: TGCAGCGCCCGATATGGGGGGAAAGAGACCCAGTACTTC. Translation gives CSARYGGKETQYF.

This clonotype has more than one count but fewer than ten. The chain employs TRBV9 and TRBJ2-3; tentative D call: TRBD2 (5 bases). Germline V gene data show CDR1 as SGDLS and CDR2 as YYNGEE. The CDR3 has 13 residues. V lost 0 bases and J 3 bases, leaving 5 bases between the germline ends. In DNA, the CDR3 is TGTGCCAGCAGCGTAGCGGGGACAGATACGCAGTATTTT. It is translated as CASSVAGTDTQYF.

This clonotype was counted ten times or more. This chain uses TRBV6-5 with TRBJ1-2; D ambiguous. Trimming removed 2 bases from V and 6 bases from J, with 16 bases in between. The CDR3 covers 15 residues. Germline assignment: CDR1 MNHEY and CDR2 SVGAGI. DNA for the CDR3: TGTGCCAGCAGTTACGACCGGATTAACGGTGATGGCTACACCTTC. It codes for CASSYDRINGDGYTF.

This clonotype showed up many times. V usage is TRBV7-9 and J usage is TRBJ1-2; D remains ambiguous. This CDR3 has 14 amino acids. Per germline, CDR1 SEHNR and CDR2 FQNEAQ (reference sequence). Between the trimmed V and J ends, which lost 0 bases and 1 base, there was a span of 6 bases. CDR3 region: CASSLAAVNYGYTF. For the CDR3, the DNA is TGTGCCAGCAGCTTAGCGGCGGTTAACTATGGCTACACCTTC.

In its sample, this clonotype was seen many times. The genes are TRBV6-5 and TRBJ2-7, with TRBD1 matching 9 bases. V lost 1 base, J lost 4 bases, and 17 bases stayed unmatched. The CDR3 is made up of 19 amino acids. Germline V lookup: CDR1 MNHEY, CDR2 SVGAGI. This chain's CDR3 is CASSYLPATGGAGLYEQYF. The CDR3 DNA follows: TGTGCCAGCAGTTACTTACCCGCTACAGGGGGCGCAGGTTTGTACGAGCAGTACTTC.

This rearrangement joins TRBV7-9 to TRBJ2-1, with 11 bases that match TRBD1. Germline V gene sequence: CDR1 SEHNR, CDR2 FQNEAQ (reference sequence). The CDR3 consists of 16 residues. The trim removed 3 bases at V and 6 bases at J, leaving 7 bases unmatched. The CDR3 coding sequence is TGTGCCAGCAGCTTCGAACGGACAGGGGGCCCCAATGAGCAGTTCTTC. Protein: CASSFERTGGPNEQFF.

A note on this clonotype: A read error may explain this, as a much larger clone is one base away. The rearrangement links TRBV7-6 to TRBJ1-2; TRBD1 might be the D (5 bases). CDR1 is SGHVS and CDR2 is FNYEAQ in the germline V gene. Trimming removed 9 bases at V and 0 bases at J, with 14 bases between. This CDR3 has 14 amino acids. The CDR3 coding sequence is TGTGCCAGGAGCCGACAGAGTACTAACTATGGCTACACCTTC. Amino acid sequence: CARSRQSTNYGYTF.

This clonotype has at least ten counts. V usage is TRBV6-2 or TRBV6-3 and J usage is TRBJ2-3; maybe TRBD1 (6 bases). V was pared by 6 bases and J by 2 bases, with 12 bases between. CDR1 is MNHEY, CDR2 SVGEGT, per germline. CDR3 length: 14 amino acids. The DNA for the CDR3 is TGTGCCAGCAGAAAAGACAGGACCACAGATACGCAGTATTTT. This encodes CASRKDRTTDTQYF.

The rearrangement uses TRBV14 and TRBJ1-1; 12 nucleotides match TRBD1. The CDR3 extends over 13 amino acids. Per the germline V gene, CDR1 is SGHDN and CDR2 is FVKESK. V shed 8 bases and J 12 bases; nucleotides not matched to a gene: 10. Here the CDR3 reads CASSGTGGVGTFF. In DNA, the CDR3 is TGTGCCAGCTCCGGGACAGGGGGCGTCGGGACTTTCTTT.

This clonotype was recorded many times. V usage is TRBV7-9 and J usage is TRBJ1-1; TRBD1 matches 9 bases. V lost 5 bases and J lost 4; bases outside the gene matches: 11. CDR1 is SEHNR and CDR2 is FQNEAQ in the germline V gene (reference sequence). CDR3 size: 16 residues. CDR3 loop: CASSTADRGYSTEAFF. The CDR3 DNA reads TGTGCCAGCAGCACTGCGGACAGGGGATATAGCACTGAAGCTTTCTTT.

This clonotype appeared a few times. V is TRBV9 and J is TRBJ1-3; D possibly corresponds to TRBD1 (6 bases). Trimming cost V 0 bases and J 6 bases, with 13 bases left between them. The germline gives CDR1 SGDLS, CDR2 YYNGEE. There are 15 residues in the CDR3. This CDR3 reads CASSVEVAGENTIYF. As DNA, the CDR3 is TGTGCCAGCAGCGTAGAGGTGGCAGGGGAAAACACCATATATTTT.

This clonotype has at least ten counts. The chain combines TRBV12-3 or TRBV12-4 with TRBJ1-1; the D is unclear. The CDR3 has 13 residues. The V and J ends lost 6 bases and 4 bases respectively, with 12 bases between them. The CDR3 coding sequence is TGTGCCAGCAGGTCGGGCGCGGTCACTGAAGCTTTCTTT. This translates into CASRSGAVTEAFF.

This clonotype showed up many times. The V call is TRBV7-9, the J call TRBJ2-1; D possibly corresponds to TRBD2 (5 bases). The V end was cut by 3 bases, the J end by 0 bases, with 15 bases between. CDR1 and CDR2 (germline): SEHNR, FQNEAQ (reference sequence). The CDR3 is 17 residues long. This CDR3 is CASSLSGADDSYNEQFF. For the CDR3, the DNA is TGTGCCAGCAGCTTGAGTGGAGCGGACGACTCCTACAATGAGCAGTTCTTC.

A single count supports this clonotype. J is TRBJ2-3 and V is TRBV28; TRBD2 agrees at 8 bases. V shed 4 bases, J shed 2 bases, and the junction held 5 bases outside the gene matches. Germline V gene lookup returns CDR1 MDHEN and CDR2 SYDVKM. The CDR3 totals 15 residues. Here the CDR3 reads CASSSAGATTDTQYF. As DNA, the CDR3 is TGTGCCAGCAGTTCAGCGGGGGCTACCACAGATACGCAGTATTTT. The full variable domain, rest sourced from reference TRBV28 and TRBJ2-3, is DVKVTQSSRYLVKRTGEKVFLECVQDMDHENMFWYRQDPGLGLRLIYFSYDVKMKEKGDIPEGYSVSREKKERFSLILESASTNQTSMYLCASSSAGATTDTQYFGPGTRLTVL.

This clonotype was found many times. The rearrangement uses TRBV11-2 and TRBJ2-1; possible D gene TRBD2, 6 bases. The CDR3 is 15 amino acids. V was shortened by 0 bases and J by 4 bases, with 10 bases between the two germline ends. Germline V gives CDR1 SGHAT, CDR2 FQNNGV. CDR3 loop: CASSLDGREYNEQFF. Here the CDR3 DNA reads TGTGCCAGCAGCTTAGATGGTCGGGAGTACAATGAGCAGTTCTTC.

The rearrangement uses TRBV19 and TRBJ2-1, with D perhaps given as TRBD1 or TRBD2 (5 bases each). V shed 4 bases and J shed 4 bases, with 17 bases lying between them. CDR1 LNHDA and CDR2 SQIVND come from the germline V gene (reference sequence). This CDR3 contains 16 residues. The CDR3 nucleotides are TGTGCCAGTAGTACGGGACCGCCACTGACATACAATGAGCAGTTCTTC. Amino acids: CASSTGPPLTYNEQFF.

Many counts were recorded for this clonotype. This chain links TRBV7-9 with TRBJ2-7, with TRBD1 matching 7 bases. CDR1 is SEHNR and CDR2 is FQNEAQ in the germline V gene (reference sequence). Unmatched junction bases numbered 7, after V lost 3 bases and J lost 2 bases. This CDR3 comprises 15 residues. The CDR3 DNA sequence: TGTGCCAGCAGCTTCACCACAGGGGTTCCCTACGAGCAGTACTTC. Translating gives CASSFTTGVPYEQYF.

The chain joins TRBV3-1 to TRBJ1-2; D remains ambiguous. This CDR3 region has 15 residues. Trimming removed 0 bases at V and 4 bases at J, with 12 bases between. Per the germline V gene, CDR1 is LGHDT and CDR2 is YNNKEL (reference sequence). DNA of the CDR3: TGTGCCAGCAGCCAAGATCGTCGCGGAAGCTATGGCTACACCTTC. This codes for CASSQDRRGSYGYTF. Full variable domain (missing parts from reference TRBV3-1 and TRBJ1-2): DTAVSQTPKYLVTQMGNDKSIKCEQNLGHDTMYWYKQDSKKFLKIMFSYNNKELIINETVPNRFSPKSPDKAHLNLHINSLELGDSAVYFCASSQDRRGSYGYTFGSGTRLTVV.

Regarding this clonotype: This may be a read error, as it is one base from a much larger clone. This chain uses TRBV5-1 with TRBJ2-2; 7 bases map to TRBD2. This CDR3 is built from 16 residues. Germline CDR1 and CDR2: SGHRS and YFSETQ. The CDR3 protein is CVSSLLSGANTGELFF. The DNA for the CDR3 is TGCGTCAGCAGCTTGTTAAGCGGGGCGAACACCGGGGAGCTGTTTTTT.

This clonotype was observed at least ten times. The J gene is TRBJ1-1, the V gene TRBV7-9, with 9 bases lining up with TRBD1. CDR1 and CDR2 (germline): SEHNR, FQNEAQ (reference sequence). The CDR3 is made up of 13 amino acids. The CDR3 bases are TGTGCGGACGTGGGACAGGGTTTCACTGAAGCTTTCTTT. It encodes CADVGQGFTEAFF.

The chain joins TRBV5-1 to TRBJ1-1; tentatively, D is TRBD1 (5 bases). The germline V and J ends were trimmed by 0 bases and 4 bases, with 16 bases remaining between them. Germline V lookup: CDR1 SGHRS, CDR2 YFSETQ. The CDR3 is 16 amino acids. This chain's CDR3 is CASSLVISGDGTEAFF. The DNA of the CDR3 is TGCGCCAGCAGCTTGGTTATTAGCGGGGACGGCACTGAAGCTTTCTTT. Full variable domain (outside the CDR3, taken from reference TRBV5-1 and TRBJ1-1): KAGVTQTPRYLIKTRGQQVTLSCSPISGHRSVSWYQQTPGQGLQFLFEYFSETQRNKGNFPGRFSGRQFSNSRSEMNVSTLELGDSALYLCASSLVISGDGTEAFFGQGTRLTVV.

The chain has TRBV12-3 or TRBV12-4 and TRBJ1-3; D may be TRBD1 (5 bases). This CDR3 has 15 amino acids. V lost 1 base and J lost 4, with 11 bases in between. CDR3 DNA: TGTGCCAGCAGTTTAGGCAGGGCGACCGGAAACACCATATATTTT. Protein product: CASSLGRATGNTIYF.

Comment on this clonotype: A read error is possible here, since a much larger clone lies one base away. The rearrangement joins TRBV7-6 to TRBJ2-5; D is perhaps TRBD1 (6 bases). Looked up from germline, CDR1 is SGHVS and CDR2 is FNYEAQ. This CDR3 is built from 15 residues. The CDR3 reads CVSSFETGRQETQYF. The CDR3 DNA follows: TGTGTCAGCAGCTTCGAGACAGGTCGACAAGAGACCCAGTACTTC.

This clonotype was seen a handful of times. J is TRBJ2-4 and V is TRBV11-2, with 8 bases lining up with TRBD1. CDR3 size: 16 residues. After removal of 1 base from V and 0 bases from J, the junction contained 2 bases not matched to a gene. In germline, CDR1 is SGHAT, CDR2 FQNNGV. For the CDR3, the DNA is TGTGCCAGCAGCTTAGGGACAGGGAAAGCCAAAAACATTCAGTACTTC. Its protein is CASSLGTGKAKNIQYF.

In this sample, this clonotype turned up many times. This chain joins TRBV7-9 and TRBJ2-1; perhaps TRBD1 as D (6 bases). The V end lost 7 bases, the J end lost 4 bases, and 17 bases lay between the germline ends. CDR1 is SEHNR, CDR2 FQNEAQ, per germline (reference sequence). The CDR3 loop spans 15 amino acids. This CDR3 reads CASTGQRLAYNEQFF. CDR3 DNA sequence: TGTGCCAGCACCGGACAGCGCTTAGCGTACAATGAGCAGTTCTTC.

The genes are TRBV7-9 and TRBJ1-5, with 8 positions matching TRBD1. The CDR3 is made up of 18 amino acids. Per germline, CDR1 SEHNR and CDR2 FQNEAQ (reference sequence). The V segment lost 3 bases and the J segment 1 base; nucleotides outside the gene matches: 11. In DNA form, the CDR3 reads TGTGCCAGCAGCTTGGTTGGGACAGGAGGTGTCAGCAATCAGCCCCAGCATTTT. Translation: CASSLVGTGGVSNQPQHF.

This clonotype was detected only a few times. The CDR3 DNA reads TGTGCCAGCAGCCCGAAAAGAAGTGAGGGGGAGCTGTTTTTT. It is translated as CASSPKRSEGELFF. The rearrangement joins TRBV7-9 to TRBJ2-2; D remains ambiguous. V lost 5 bases and J 8 bases, leaving 15 bases between the germline ends. CDR1 and CDR2 (germline): SEHNR, FQNEAQ (reference sequence). This CDR3 spans 14 amino acids.

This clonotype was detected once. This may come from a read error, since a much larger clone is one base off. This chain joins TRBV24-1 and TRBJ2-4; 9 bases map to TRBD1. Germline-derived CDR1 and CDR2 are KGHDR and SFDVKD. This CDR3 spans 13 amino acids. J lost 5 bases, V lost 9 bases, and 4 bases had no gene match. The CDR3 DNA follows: TGTGCCACCCGCCGGACAGGGGAAAACATTCAGTACTTC. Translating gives CATRRTGENIQYF.

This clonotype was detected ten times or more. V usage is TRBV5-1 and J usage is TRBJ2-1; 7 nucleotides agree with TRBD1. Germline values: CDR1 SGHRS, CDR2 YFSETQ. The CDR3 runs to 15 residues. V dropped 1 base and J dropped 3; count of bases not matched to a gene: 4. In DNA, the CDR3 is TGCGCCAGCAGCTTGAGGGGGCGCAGCTACAATGAGCAGTTCTTC. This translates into CASSLRGRSYNEQFF.

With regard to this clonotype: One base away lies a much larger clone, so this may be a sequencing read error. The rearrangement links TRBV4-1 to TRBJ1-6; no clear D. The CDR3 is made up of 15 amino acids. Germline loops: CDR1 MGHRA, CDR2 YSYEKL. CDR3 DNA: TGCGCCAGAAGCCAAGCCTGGACCGGTAATTCACCCCTCCACTTT. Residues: CARSQAWTGNSPLHF.